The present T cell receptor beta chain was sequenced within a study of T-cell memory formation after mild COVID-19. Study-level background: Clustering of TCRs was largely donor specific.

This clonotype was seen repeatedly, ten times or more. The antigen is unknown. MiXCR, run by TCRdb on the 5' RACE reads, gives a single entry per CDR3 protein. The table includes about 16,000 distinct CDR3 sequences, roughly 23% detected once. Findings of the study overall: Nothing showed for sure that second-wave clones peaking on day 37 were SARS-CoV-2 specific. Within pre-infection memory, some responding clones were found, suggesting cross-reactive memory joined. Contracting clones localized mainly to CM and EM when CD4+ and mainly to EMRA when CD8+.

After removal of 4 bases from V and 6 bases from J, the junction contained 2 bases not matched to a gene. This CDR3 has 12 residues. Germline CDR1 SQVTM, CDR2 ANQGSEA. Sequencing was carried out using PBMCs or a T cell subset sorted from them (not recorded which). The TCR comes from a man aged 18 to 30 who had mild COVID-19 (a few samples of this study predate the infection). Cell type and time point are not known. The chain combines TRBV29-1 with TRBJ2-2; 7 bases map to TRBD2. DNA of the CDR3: TGCAGCGTTGCGCGGGGGTCCGGGGAGCTGTTTTTT. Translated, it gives CSVARGSGELFF.